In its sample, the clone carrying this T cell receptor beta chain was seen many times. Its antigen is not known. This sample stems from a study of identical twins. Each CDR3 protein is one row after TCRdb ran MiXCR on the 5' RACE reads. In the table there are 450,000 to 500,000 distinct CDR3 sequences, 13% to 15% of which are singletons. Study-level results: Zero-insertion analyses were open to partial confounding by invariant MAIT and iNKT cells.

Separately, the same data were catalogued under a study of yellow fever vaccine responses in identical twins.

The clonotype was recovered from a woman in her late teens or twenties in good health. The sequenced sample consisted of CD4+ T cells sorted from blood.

The DNA for the CDR3 is TGTGCCAGCAGTTTAGGCAGACAGCCCCAGCATTTT. This gives the protein CASSLGRQPQHF. The rearrangement links TRBV28 to TRBJ1-5; D is unresolved. Germline V gives CDR1 MDHEN, CDR2 SYDVKM. The CDR3 is made up of 12 amino acids. The V end lost 2 bases, the J end lost 7 bases, and 6 bases lay between the germline ends.